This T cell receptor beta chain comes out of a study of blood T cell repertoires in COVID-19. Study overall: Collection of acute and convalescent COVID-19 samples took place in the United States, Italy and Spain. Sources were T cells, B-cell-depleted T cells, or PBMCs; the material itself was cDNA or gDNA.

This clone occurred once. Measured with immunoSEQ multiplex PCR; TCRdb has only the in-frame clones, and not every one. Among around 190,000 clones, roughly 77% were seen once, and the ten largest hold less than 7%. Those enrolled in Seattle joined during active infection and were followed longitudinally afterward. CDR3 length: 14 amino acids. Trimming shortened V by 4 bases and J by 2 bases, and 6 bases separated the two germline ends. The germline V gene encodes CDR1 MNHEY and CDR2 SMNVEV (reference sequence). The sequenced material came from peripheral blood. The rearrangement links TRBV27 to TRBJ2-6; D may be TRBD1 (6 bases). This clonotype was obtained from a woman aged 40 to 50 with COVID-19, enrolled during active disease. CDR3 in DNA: TGTGCCAGCAGTTCAGGGGCTGGGGCCAACGTCCTGACTTTC. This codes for CASSSGAGANVLTF.